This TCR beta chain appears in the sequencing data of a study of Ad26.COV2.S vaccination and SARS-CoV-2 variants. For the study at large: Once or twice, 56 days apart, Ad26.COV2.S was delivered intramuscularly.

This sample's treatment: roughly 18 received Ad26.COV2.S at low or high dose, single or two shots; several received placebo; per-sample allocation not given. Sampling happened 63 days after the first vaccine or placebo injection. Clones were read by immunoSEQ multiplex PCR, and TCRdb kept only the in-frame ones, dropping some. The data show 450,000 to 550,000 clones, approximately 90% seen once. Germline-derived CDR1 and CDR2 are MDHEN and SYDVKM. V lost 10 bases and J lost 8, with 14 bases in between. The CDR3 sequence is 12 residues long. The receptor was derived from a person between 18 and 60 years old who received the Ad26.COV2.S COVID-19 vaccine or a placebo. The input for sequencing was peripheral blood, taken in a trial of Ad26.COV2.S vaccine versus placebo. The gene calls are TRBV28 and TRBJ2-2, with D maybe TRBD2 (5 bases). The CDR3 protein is CATPGVSGELFF. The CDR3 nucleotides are TGTGCCACCCCCGGGGTCTCTGGGGAGCTGTTTTTT.